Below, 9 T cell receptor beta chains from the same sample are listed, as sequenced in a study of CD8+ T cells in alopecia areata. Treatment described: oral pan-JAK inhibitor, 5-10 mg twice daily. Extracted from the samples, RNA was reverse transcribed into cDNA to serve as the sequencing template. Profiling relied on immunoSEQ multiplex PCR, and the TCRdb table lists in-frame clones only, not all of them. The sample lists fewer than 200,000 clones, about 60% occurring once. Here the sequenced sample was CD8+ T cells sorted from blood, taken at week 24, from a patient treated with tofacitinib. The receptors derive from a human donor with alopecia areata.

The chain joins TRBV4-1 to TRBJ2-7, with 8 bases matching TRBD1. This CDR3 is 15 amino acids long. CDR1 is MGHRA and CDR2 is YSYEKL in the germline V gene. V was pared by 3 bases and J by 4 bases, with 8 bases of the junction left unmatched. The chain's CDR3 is CASSQPGTGVYEQYF. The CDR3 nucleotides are TGCGCCAGCAGCCAGCCCGGGACAGGAGTATACGAGCAGTACTTC.

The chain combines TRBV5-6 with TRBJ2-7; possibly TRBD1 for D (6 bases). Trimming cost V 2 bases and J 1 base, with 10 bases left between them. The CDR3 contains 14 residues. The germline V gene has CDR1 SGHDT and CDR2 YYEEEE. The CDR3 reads CASSFGQPSYEQYF. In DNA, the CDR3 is TGTGCCAGCAGCTTTGGACAGCCGTCCTACGAGCAGTACTTC.

CDR3 amino acids: CASSQAGHGNTIYF. DNA of the CDR3: TGTGCCAGCAGCCAAGCGGGACATGGAAACACCATATATTTT. This chain connects TRBV6-5 to TRBJ1-3; D might be TRBD1 (6 bases). Germline values: CDR1 MNHEY, CDR2 SVGAGI. The CDR3 is 14 residues long. V dropped 6 bases and J dropped 3 bases, with 12 bases sitting between them.

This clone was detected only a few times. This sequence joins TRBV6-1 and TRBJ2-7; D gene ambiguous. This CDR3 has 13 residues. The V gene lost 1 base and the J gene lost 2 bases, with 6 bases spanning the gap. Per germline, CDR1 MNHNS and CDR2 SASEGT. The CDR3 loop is CASSEGGAYEQYF. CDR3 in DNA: TGTGCCAGCAGTGAAGGTGGGGCCTACGAGCAGTACTTC.

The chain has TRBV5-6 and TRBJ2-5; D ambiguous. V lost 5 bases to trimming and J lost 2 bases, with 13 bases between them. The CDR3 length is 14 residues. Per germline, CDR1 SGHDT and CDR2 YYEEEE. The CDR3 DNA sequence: TGTGCCAGCAGGGGTAGCAGGCAGCAAGAGACCCAGTACTTC. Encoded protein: CASRGSRQQETQYF.

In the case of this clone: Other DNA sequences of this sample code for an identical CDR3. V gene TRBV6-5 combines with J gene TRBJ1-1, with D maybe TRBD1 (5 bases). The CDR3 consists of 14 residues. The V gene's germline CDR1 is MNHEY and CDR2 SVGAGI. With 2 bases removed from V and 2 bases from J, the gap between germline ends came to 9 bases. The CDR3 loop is CASSYARGNTEAFF. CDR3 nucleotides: TGTGCCAGCAGTTACGCGAGGGGTAACACTGAAGCTTTCTTT.

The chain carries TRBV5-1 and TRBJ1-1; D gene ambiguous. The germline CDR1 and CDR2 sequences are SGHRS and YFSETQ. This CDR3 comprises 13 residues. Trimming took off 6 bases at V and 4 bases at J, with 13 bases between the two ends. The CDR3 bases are TGCGCCAGCACCCAGAACCTGGCCACTGAAGCTTTCTTT. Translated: CASTQNLATEAFF. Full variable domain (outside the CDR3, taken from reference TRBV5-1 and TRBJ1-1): KAGVTQTPRYLIKTRGQQVTLSCSPISGHRSVSWYQQTPGQGLQFLFEYFSETQRNKGNFPGRFSGRQFSNSRSEMNVSTLELGDSALYLCASTQNLATEAFFGQGTRLTVV.

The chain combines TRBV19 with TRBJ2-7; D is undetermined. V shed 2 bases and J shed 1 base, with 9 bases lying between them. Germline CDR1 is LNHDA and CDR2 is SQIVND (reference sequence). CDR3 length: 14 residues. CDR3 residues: CASSISGESYEQYF. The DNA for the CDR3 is TGTGCCAGTAGTATATCTGGGGAATCCTACGAGCAGTACTTC.

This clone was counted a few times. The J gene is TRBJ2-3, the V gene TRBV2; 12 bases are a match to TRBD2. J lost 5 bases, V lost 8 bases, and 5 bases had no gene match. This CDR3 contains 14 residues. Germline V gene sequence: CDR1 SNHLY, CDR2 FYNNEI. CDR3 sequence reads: CASYGLAGLDTQYF. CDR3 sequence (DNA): TGTGCCAGCTATGGACTAGCGGGGTTAGATACGCAGTATTTT.